This T cell receptor beta chain was retrieved from a study of T-cell reconstitution after alpha-beta-depleted transplantation in children. Study conclusions and caveats: Two months or so post-transplant, alpha-beta T cells reportedly derived from several hundred expanded graft clones. Some patients owed their high day-60 TCRbeta diversity to surviving recipient T cells and thymic progenitors. Newly made T cells mostly supplied T-cell counts and diversity one year after transplant.

Unique molecular identifiers were used to barcode this TCRbeta library. TCRdb itself ran the PCR reads through MiXCR, one entry per CDR3 protein. Here the sample spans about 510,000 distinct CDR3 sequences, roughly 10% being singletons. Per germline, CDR1 SEHNR and CDR2 FQNEAQ (reference sequence). This CDR3 is built from 13 residues. The V gene end was trimmed by 4 bases and the J gene end by 6 bases; junction bases not matched to a gene: 1. Of note for this clonotype: What it recognizes is unknown.

Specimen: PBMCs, mostly from graft donor cells, collected 180 days after TCRalphabeta/CD19-depleted stem cell transplant. The chain recombines TRBV7-9 with TRBJ2-4; 9 bases align to TRBD1. This TCR was recovered from a female patient aged 2 to 10 who had a stem cell transplant for aplastic anemia, so the T cells may come from the graft donor. As DNA, the CDR3 is TGTGCCAGCAGCTCGGGACAGGGAAACATTCAGTACTTC. Translation gives CASSSGQGNIQYF.